The source of this T cell receptor (beta chain) is a study of CD8 T cells in ankylosing spondylitis. Findings and caveats of the study: Fewer than 10 highly homologous variants made up a TCR beta motif that seemed to typify ankylosing spondylitis blood. Disease-linked clones had a CD8+ phenotype and relatively low frequency in peripheral blood.

This clonotype has a count of ten or more. What it recognizes is unknown. The TCR beta libraries were generated through quantitative 5'-RACE incorporating molecular barcodes. Each CDR3 protein is one row after TCRdb ran MiXCR on the 5' RACE reads. This repertoire shows about 240,000 distinct CDR3 sequences, approximately 8% found once; its top ten account for more than 4.5%. The CDR3 is 14 residues long. V was pared by 4 bases and J by 2 bases, with 12 bases between. From germline, CDR1 is SGDLS and CDR2 YYNGEE. The chain uses TRBV9 and TRBJ2-5, with D unresolved. This clonotype was sampled from a female donor with ankylosing spondylitis or in good health (not recorded which). Material: blood, either unsorted or a sorted T cell fraction (not recorded which). Written as DNA, the CDR3 is TGTGCCAGCAGCCCCCGACAAGAGCAAGAGACCCAGTACTTC. This gives the protein CASSPRQEQETQYF.